The following is a T cell receptor (beta chain) sequence with its context. The CDR3 runs 14 residues. The germline V gene has CDR1 MNHEY and CDR2 SMNVEV (reference sequence). V lost 3 bases and J lost 3; bases outside the gene matches: 1. This record comes from a study of T cell changes during pregnancy in multiple sclerosis. Assay: immunoSEQ multiplex PCR; the TCRdb copy retains only in-frame clones and omits some. The data show roughly 38,000 clones, more than 85% seen once. This TCR was recovered from a female donor in good health, enrolled as a control in a pregnancy study. The chain joins TRBV27 to TRBJ1-5; TRBD1 agrees at 8 bases. The source material was CD4+ T cells from peripheral blood mononuclear cells, sampled after pregnancy. The CDR3 bases are TGTGCCAGCAGTTTTCAGGGGGCCAATCAGCCCCAGCATTTT. Protein: CASSFQGANQPQHF.